A single sample is the source of the 3 T cell receptor beta chains below, sequenced in a study of T cells of healthy individuals (dated by TCRdb to 2017 to 2018). Library preparation was by 5' RACE. Sequencing took place on an Illumina MiSeq. TCRdb handled the public reads itself, with Q25 trimming in fastp and clone calling in MiXCR, and kept productive beta chains. Entries that share a CDR3 protein sequence are merged under the most common genes and DNA. The sample records more than 85,000 distinct CDR3 sequences, roughly 15% of which are singletons. The ten most abundant clones make up under 7.5% of the sample. These receptors all stem from a human donor in good health.

The rearrangement joins TRBV5-1 to TRBJ2-3; 12 positions match TRBD2. Germline values: CDR1 SGHRS, CDR2 YFSETQ. J lost 3 bases, V lost 3 bases, and 11 bases had no gene match. The CDR3 spans 18 residues. CDR3 DNA: TGCGCCAGCAGCTCGCCAAAGCTAGCGGGAGGGAAGACAGATACGCAGTATTTT. Protein: CASSSPKLAGGKTDTQYF.

This clonotype was observed many times. The rearrangement uses TRBV12-3 or TRBV12-4 and TRBJ2-5; the D is unclear. V was clipped by 1 base and J by 6 bases, with 15 bases between them. This CDR3 has 15 amino acids. CDR3 coding DNA: TGTGCCAGCAGTTTAGTTTTAGGCACGGGCAAGACCCAGTACTTC. Translating gives CASSLVLGTGKTQYF.

V gene TRBV14 combines with J gene TRBJ2-3, with 9 bases lining up with TRBD1. This CDR3 region has 15 residues. The trim removed 3 bases at V and 10 bases at J, leaving 11 bases unmatched. Germline CDR1 is SGHDN and CDR2 is FVKESK. The CDR3 DNA sequence: TGTGCCAGCAGCCAGCCAGGACAGGGGCCCTATCCGCAGTATTTT. It encodes CASSQPGQGPYPQYF.